Below, one T cell receptor (beta chain) is given with its context. Its antigen is still unknown. The sample is drawn from a study of T cell repertoires in cytomegalovirus infection. Study information: Based on public TCR beta signatures, there were indications of CMV infection and of a matching HLA type. General study results and limits: Public TCR beta family frequency separated CMV-and-HLA carriers, including in an independent cohort. The ex vivo response was dominated by HLA-C-restricted CMV-specific TCR beta clonotypes.

TCRdb ran MiXCR on the reads and lists one entry per CDR3 protein. The table has 680,000 or so distinct CDR3 sequences, 35% seen once. The sequence derives from a human donor in good health (CMV status not recorded). Some clones in this sample may be carry-over from other donors' samples. Source material: PBMCs.

In DNA form, the CDR3 reads TGTGCCAGCAGCTTTGACAGGGGTCCCAATCAGCCCCAGCATTTT. It translates to CASSFDRGPNQPQHF. This chain links TRBV7-2 with TRBJ1-5; 8 positions agree with TRBD1. The CDR3 is 15 amino acids. V dropped 3 bases and J dropped 3; count of bases not matched to a gene: 4. CDR1 SGHTA and CDR2 FQGNSA come from the germline V gene.